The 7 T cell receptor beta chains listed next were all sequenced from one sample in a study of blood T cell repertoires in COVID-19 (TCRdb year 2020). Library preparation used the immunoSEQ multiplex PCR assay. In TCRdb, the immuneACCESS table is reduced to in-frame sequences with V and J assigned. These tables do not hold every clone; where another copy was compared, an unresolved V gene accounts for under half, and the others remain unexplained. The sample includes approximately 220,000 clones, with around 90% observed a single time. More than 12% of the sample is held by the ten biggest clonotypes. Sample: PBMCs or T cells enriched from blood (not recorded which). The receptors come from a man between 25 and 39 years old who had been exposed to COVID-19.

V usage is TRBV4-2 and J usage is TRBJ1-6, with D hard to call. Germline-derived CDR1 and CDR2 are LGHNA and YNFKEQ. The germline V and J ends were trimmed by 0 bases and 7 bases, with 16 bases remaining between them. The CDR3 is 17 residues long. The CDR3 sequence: CASSQDSRSSPNSPLHF. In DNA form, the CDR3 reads TGTGCCAGCAGCCAAGACAGCAGGTCATCCCCCAATTCACCCCTCCACTTT.

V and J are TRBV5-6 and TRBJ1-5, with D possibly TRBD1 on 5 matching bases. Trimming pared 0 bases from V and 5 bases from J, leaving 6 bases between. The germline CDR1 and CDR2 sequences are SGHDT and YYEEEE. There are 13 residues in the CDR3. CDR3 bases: TGTGCCAGCAGCTTGGCGGGGGATCAGCCCCAGCATTTT. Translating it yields CASSLAGDQPQHF.

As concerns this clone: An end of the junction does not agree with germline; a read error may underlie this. The CDR3 nucleotides are TGTGCCAGCAGCTTAAGGACTAGCGGAGACCTCCAGGTCTTC. Residues: CASSLRTSGDLQVF. This chain uses TRBV7-2 with TRBJ2-1, with 10 bases identical to TRBD2. The CDR3 runs 14 residues. Per germline, CDR1 SGHTA and CDR2 FQGNSA.

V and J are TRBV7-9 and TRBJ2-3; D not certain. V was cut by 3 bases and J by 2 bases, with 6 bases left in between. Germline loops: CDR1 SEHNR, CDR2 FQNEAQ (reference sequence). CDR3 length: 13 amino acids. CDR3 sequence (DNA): TGTGCCAGCAGCTTTGAGAACACAGATACGCAGTATTTT. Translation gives CASSFENTDTQYF.

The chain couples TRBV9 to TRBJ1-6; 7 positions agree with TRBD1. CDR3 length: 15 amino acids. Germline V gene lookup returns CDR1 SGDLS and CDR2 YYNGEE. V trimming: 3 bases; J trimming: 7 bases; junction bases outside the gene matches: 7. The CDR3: CASSAVPGQNSPLHF. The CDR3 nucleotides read TGTGCCAGCAGCGCTGTACCGGGACAGAATTCACCCCTCCACTTT.

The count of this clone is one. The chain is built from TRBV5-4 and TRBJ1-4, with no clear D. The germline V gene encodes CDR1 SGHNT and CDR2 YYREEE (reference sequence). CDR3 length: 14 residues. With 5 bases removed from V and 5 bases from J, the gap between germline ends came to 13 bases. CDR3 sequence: CASSPKGGNEKLFF. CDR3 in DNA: TGTGCCAGCAGTCCCAAGGGAGGCAATGAAAAACTGTTTTTT.

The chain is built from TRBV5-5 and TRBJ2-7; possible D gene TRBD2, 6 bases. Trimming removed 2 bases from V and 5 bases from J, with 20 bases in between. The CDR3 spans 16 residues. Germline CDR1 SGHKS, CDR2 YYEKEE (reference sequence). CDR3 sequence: CASSLGPGDLPHEQYF. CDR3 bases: TGTGCCAGCAGCTTAGGGCCGGGGGATTTACCCCACGAGCAGTACTTC.